This paragraph covers one T cell receptor beta chain sequence. Looked up from germline, CDR1 is SNHLY and CDR2 is FYNNEI. The CDR3 length is 16 residues. V dropped 2 bases and J dropped 3; count of bases not matched to a gene: 7. Samples each had at least 5 micrograms of total RNA extracted. For the second PCR, which ran for about 6 to 12 cycles, a sample-barcoded 5' primer and a J-beta primer mix were used. Every sample gave at least 2.5 million paired-end reads containing CDR3. TCRdb analysed the 5' RACE reads with MiXCR anew, one entry per CDR3 protein. The sample shows roughly 800,000 distinct CDR3 sequences, roughly 50% of them seen only once. The data originate from a study of blood T cells in healthy people across ages.

The receptor was derived from a man aged 25-45 years in good health. This rearrangement joins TRBV2 to TRBJ2-1, with 7 bases matching TRBD2. The material sequenced was blood. The DNA of the CDR3 is TGTGCCAGCAGTGAATATGCTAGCGGATTCTACAATGAGCAGTTCTTC. Residues: CASSEYASGFYNEQFF.